This T cell receptor (beta chain) was identified during a study of cytotoxic CD8 clonotypes in ibrutinib-treated CLL. Study context: A mean of approximately 260,000 productive templates and about 88,000 productive rearrangements was obtained per sample.

The CDR3 extends over 18 amino acids. J lost 1 base, V lost 2 bases, and 11 bases had no gene match. Per the germline V gene, CDR1 is KGHSH and CDR2 is LQKENI. The method was immunoSEQ multiplex PCR; TCRdb's version includes in-frame clones alone and lacks a portion of them. The data contain 60,000 to 75,000 clones, about nine tenths of them seen just once; the ten biggest clones take up under 4%. The sequence was collected from a human donor with chronic lymphocytic leukemia. The chain employs TRBV18 and TRBJ1-3; 7 bases are shared with TRBD1. The sample was PBMCs, taken after 12 months of ibrutinib treatment. The CDR3 DNA follows: TGTGCCAGCTCACCAAATGGCCAGGGGGTGATGTCTGGAAACACCATATATTTT. Its translation: CASSPNGQGVMSGNTIYF.